The 31 T cell receptor beta chains listed next were all sequenced from one sample in a study of cytomegalovirus exposure and HLA in healthy donors. A multiplex PCR was run with 60 Vbeta primers and 13 Jbeta primers. Repertoires were generated with immunoSEQ multiplex PCR, while TCRdb's copy carries only in-frame clones and drops some. Of about 160,000 clones detected, 60% to 80% appear once; the ten largest clones hold 0.85% to 1%. The specimen was PBMCs. These TCRs come from a woman aged 45 to 65 in good health and CMV-seropositive.

V and J are TRBV19 and TRBJ2-7; 11 bases fit TRBD1. Germline CDR1 reads LNHDA; CDR2 reads SQIVND (reference sequence). Trimming took 7 bases from V and 5 from J; bases not matched to a gene: 13. The CDR3 has 16 amino acids. CDR3 sequence reads: CASKGQGGDRSDEQYF. The CDR3 bases are TGTGCCAGTAAGGGACAGGGGGGTGATCGGAGTGACGAGCAGTACTTC.

This sequence joins TRBV7-9 and TRBJ2-7, with TRBD1 matching 8 bases. The CDR3 contains 17 residues. Germline V gene lookup returns CDR1 SEHNR and CDR2 FQNEAQ (reference sequence). V lost 5 bases, J lost 5 bases, and 17 bases stayed unmatched. The CDR3 is CASSDNGAAGGFDEQYF. CDR3 sequence (DNA): TGTGCCAGCAGCGATAACGGGGCGGCAGGGGGCTTCGACGAGCAGTACTTC. The complete variable domain, with remaining parts taken from reference TRBV7-9 and TRBJ2-7, reads DTGVSQNPRHKITKRGQNVTFRCDPISEHNRLYWYRQTLGQGPEFLTYFQNEAQLEKSRLLSDRFSAERPKGSFSTLEIQRTEQGDSAMYLCASSDNGAAGGFDEQYFGPGTRLTVT.

The chain has TRBV13 and TRBJ2-1; 8 positions agree with TRBD2. The CDR3 loop spans 18 amino acids. Germline CDR1 is PRHDT and CDR2 is FYEKMQ (reference sequence). V shed 0 bases and J 0 bases; nucleotides not matched to a gene: 7. The CDR3 loop reads CASSLGSGGRPSYNEQFF. The DNA of the CDR3 is TGTGCCAGCAGCTTAGGGTCCGGCGGGAGGCCCTCCTACAATGAGCAGTTCTTC.

The chain combines TRBV6-5 with TRBJ1-4; no clear D gene. The CDR3 covers 13 residues. Germline V gene sequence: CDR1 MNHEY, CDR2 SVGAGI. The ends were cut back, 9 bases at V and 4 bases at J, with 12 bases in the middle. The CDR3 loop is CASAKAGNEKLFF. The DNA for the CDR3 is TGTGCCAGTGCTAAGGCGGGTAATGAAAAACTGTTTTTT.

The chain recombines TRBV25-1 with TRBJ2-7; D perhaps matches TRBD2 (5 bases). The CDR3 runs to 14 residues. Germline CDR1 is MGHDK and CDR2 is SYGVNS. With 8 bases removed from V and 0 bases from J, the gap between germline ends came to 14 bases. CDR3 nucleotides: TGTGCCAGCTCCTCCGGTGCGGGCTCCTACGAGCAGTACTTC. Translating it yields CASSSGAGSYEQYF.

This chain connects TRBV5-1 to TRBJ1-4; tentative D call: TRBD1 (6 bases). Trimming left V 4 bases short and J 8 bases short, with 18 bases between. This CDR3 region has 15 residues. Germline V gene lookup returns CDR1 SGHRS and CDR2 YFSETQ. The CDR3 loop is CASSSSGERGEKLFF. The DNA for the CDR3 is TGCGCCAGCAGCAGCTCAGGGGAGAGAGGAGAAAAACTGTTTTTT.

The count of this clone is one. The V call is TRBV30, the J call TRBJ1-6; tentatively, D is TRBD1 (6 bases). The V and J ends lost 6 bases and 0 bases respectively, with 15 bases between them. CDR3 length: 16 residues. Germline V lookup: CDR1 GTSNPN, CDR2 SVGIG (reference sequence). CDR3 sequence reads: CACHITGFSYNSPLHF. For the CDR3, the DNA is TGTGCCTGTCATATAACAGGGTTCTCCTATAATTCACCCCTCCACTTT.

The chain carries TRBV11-2 and TRBJ1-2; 8 bases are shared with TRBD1. The CDR3 sequence is 12 residues long. CDR1 SGHAT and CDR2 FQNNGV come from the germline V gene. The junction had 5 bases not matched to a gene; V was cut back by 1 base and J by 13 bases. The CDR3 DNA sequence: TGTGCCAGCAGCTTAGGGAGGACAGGGCTCACCTTC. Its translation: CASSLGRTGLTF.

The chain couples TRBV10-1 to TRBJ1-6; TRBD1 might be the D (6 bases). CDR1 and CDR2 from the germline V gene are WNHNN and SYGVQD (reference sequence). The CDR3 covers 12 residues. The germline V and J ends were trimmed by 8 bases and 9 bases, with 11 bases remaining between them. Here the CDR3 DNA reads TGCGCCAGCTCAACAGGGACTTCACCCCTCCACTTT. It translates to CASSTGTSPLHF.

The chain combines TRBV6-1 with TRBJ2-1; TRBD2 agrees at 8 bases. V shed 7 bases and J 6 bases; nucleotides not matched to a gene: 8. CDR1 MNHNS and CDR2 SASEGT come from the germline V gene. The CDR3 length is 14 residues. The CDR3 nucleotides read TGTGCCAGCATTAGCGGGGCCATCGGCAATGAGCAGTTCTTC. Translated, it gives CASISGAIGNEQFF.

The chain has TRBV7-6 and TRBJ1-1; tentatively, D is TRBD1 (5 bases). V gave up 3 bases and J gave up 4 bases, with 15 bases separating them. The CDR3 spans 15 residues. Germline V gene sequence: CDR1 SGHVS, CDR2 FNYEAQ. The DNA for the CDR3 is TGTGCCAGCAGCTTTAGCAGGGAGGGGAGCACTGAAGCTTTCTTT. This codes for CASSFSREGSTEAFF.

The gene calls are TRBV28 and TRBJ1-2; 9 bases match TRBD1. Germline CDR1 is MDHEN and CDR2 is SYDVKM. V lost 6 bases to trimming and J lost 3 bases; unmatched junction nucleotides: 11. The CDR3 extends over 16 amino acids. The CDR3 loop reads CASSSPGTGLDYGYTF. The CDR3 DNA reads TGTGCCAGCAGCTCTCCCGGGACAGGGTTAGACTATGGCTACACCTTC.

The chain carries TRBV6-5 and TRBJ2-1; 8 bases are a match to TRBD1. Per germline, CDR1 MNHEY and CDR2 SVGAGI. The CDR3 runs 16 residues. With V trimmed by 1 base and J by 8 bases, 10 bases remained unmatched. In DNA form, the CDR3 reads TGTGCCAGCAGTTACTTTGGCAGGGGGCCGGGGGATGAGCAGTTCTTC. Protein sequence: CASSYFGRGPGDEQFF.

The chain uses TRBV7-9 and TRBJ2-1, with a weak D call TRBD2 (6 bases). CDR1 is SEHNR and CDR2 is FQNEAQ in the germline V gene (reference sequence). Trimming took 5 bases from V and 4 from J, leaving 18 bases between them. The CDR3 sequence is 16 residues long. In DNA, the CDR3 is TGTGCCAGCAGCCCGTGGGACGCGGGGAGATACAATGAGCAGTTCTTC. Its protein is CASSPWDAGRYNEQFF.

The chain uses TRBV11-2 and TRBJ2-2, with D possibly TRBD2 on 6 matching bases. Trimming stripped 3 bases from V and 6 bases from J, with 11 bases between. The length of the CDR3 is 14 residues. Germline-derived CDR1 and CDR2 are SGHAT and FQNNGV. The CDR3 sequence is CASSLRWGAGELFF. Here the CDR3 DNA reads TGTGCCAGCAGCTTGCGATGGGGGGCCGGGGAGCTGTTTTTT.

This clone occurred a few times. The rearrangement joins TRBV7-9 to TRBJ2-1; 10 nucleotides match TRBD2. The V segment lost 5 bases and the J segment 9 bases; nucleotides outside the gene matches: 4. Germline V lookup: CDR1 SEHNR, CDR2 FQNEAQ (reference sequence). This CDR3 contains 13 residues. CDR3 loop: CASSAAGGSEQFF. The CDR3 bases are TGTGCCAGCAGCGCAGCGGGGGGGTCTGAGCAGTTCTTC.

V is TRBV5-1 and J is TRBJ2-1; D is possibly TRBD1 (6 bases). The CDR3 totals 16 residues. V shed 6 bases and J shed 2 bases, with 18 bases lying between them. Germline loops: CDR1 SGHRS, CDR2 YFSETQ. CDR3 loop: CASTLIPGQAYNEQFF. The DNA for the CDR3 is TGCGCCAGCACCCTAATCCCGGGACAAGCCTACAATGAGCAGTTCTTC.

In its sample, this clone was seen once. The gene calls are TRBV28 and TRBJ2-7; 9 nucleotides align to TRBD2. Trimming cost V 7 bases and J 5 bases; bases outside gene matches: 12. Germline V lookup: CDR1 MDHEN, CDR2 SYDVKM. CDR3 size: 15 residues. Here the CDR3 DNA reads TGTGCCAGCAATACCCCCGGGACTAGCAGCCACGAGCAGTACTTC. Residues: CASNTPGTSSHEQYF.

The rearrangement joins TRBV28 to TRBJ2-5; D is undetermined. Germline assignment: CDR1 MDHEN and CDR2 SYDVKM. Trimming stripped 5 bases from V and 7 bases from J, with 26 bases between. This CDR3 is 17 amino acids long. The CDR3 spells CASSPLVSPSDPGTQYF. CDR3 bases: TGTGCCAGCAGTCCCCTGGTTAGCCCTTCCGATCCGGGGACCCAGTACTTC.

The J gene is TRBJ1-4, the V gene TRBV7-8; 11 nucleotides agree with TRBD1. This CDR3 is built from 15 residues. V trimming: 5 bases; J trimming: 6 bases; junction bases outside the gene matches: 5. Germline V lookup: CDR1 SGHVS, CDR2 FQNEAQ. In nucleotides, the CDR3 is TGTGCCAGCAGCCATGGACAGGGGGCAGATGAAAAACTGTTTTTT. It translates to CASSHGQGADEKLFF.

This clone has more than one count but fewer than ten. The chain couples TRBV9 to TRBJ2-5; 7 bases fit TRBD1. V trimming: 0 bases; J trimming: 1 base; junction bases outside the gene matches: 3. This CDR3 region has 15 residues. Germline V gives CDR1 SGDLS, CDR2 YYNGEE. In nucleotides, the CDR3 is TGTGCCAGCAGCGTAGAAACAGGGGTCCAAGAGACCCAGTACTTC. Its protein product is CASSVETGVQETQYF.

The V and J genes are TRBV5-4 and TRBJ2-7, with TRBD1 as a possible D gene (6 bases). Trimming left V 5 bases short and J 2 bases short, with 17 bases between. Per germline, CDR1 SGHNT and CDR2 YYREEE (reference sequence). The CDR3 has 15 amino acids. CDR3 sequence reads: CASRGTWGRTYEQYF. The CDR3 DNA sequence: TGTGCCAGCAGGGGGACATGGGGGAGAACCTACGAGCAGTACTTC.

Only a few counts were recorded for this clone. The chain recombines TRBV28 with TRBJ2-7; 11 positions agree with TRBD1. This CDR3 is 15 amino acids long. The trim removed 7 bases at V and 3 bases at J, leaving 8 bases unmatched. Germline CDR1 reads MDHEN; CDR2 reads SYDVKM. CDR3 sequence reads: CASTNSGTGGYEQYF. The CDR3 DNA follows: TGTGCCAGCACAAACAGCGGGACAGGGGGCTACGAGCAGTACTTC. Full variable domain (rest looked up from reference TRBV28 and TRBJ2-7): DVKVTQSSRYLVKRTGEKVFLECVQDMDHENMFWYRQDPGLGLRLIYFSYDVKMKEKGDIPEGYSVSREKKERFSLILESASTNQTSMYLCASTNSGTGGYEQYFGPGTRLTVT.

The chain couples TRBV19 to TRBJ1-2; D call uncertain. V lost 4 bases, J lost 8 bases, and 8 bases lay in between. The CDR3 length is 11 residues. Per the germline V gene, CDR1 is LNHDA and CDR2 is SQIVND (reference sequence). The CDR3 protein is CASSSRWGYTF. The CDR3 nucleotides are TGTGCCAGTAGTAGTCGGTGGGGCTACACCTTC.

The chain employs TRBV10-3 and TRBJ1-1, with D unclear. Germline-derived CDR1 and CDR2 are ENHRY and SYGVKD. The V gene lost 11 bases and the J gene lost 1 base, with 14 bases spanning the gap. The CDR3 totals 13 residues. The CDR3 region has the DNA TGTGCCGTTCAGGCGGGCACGAACACTGAAGCTTTCTTT. Encoded protein: CAVQAGTNTEAFF.

The rearrangement joins TRBV5-4 to TRBJ2-1; tentative D call: TRBD2 (5 bases). Trimming removed 7 bases from V and 4 bases from J, with 15 bases in between. Germline V gene data show CDR1 as SGHNT and CDR2 as YYREEE (reference sequence). This CDR3 comprises 14 residues. This CDR3 is CASLGPPGYNEQFF. The CDR3 DNA is TGTGCCAGCCTTGGACCCCCGGGGTACAATGAGCAGTTCTTC. Full variable domain (missing parts from reference TRBV5-4 and TRBJ2-1): ETGVTQSPTHLIKTRGQQVTLRCSSQSGHNTVSWYQQALGQGPQFIFQYYREEENGRGNFPPRFSGLQFPNYSSELNVNALELDDSALYLCASLGPPGYNEQFFGPGTRLTVL.

DNA of the CDR3: TGTGCCACCAGCAGGGGGGGGCACCGATTGGTCACTGAAGCTTTCTTT. It codes for CATSRGGHRLVTEAFF. The chain joins TRBV15 to TRBJ1-1, with a possible D match to TRBD1 (6 bases). The V end lost 3 bases, the J end lost 4 bases, and 18 bases lay between the germline ends. The CDR3 length is 16 residues. The germline CDR1 and CDR2 sequences are LNHNV and YYDKDF (reference sequence).

J is TRBJ2-7 and V is TRBV19, with 10 nucleotides matching TRBD1. This CDR3 is 14 amino acids long. The trim removed 4 bases at V and 6 bases at J, leaving 6 bases unmatched. Germline V lookup: CDR1 LNHDA, CDR2 SQIVND (reference sequence). The CDR3 sequence is CASSNRDRGFEQYF. In nucleotides, the CDR3 is TGTGCCAGTAGTAACCGGGACAGGGGTTTCGAGCAGTACTTC. The full variable domain, its missing parts supplied by reference TRBV19 and TRBJ2-7, is DGGITQSPKYLFRKEGQNVTLSCEQNLNHDAMYWYRQDPGQGLRLIYYSQIVNDFQKGDIAEGYSVSREKKESFPLTVTSAQKNPTAFYLCASSNRDRGFEQYFGPGTRLTVT.

This clone was seen a handful of times. This rearrangement joins TRBV11-3 to TRBJ2-1, with 10 bases aligning to TRBD2. From germline, CDR1 is SGHNT and CDR2 YENEEA. CDR3 length: 14 residues. J lost 10 bases, V lost 2 bases, and 5 bases had no gene match. The CDR3 DNA reads as TGTGCCAGCAGCTTAACTAGCGGGGCGGCCGAGCAGTTCTTC. Encoded protein: CASSLTSGAAEQFF.

J is TRBJ1-1 and V is TRBV27, with D possibly being TRBD1 (5 bases). Between the trimmed V and J ends, which lost 2 bases and 4 bases, there was a span of 11 bases. CDR1 and CDR2 from the germline V gene are MNHEY and SMNVEV (reference sequence). The CDR3 covers 14 residues. In DNA form, the CDR3 reads TGTGCCAGCAGTTTACATGGGGCAGGCACTGAAGCTTTCTTT. Translated: CASSLHGAGTEAFF.

The chain links TRBV7-3 to TRBJ2-3; 7 bases line up with TRBD1. The CDR3 has 15 amino acids. J gave up 6 bases and V 5 bases, and 11 bases lay outside the gene matches. The germline V gene has CDR1 SGHTA and CDR2 FQGTGA. CDR3 loop: CASSREQGSFDTQYF. CDR3 in DNA: TGTGCCAGCAGCCGTGAACAGGGGAGTTTTGATACGCAGTATTTT.